The clone carrying this T cell receptor beta chain was seen more than once but under ten times. The record originates from a study of blood T cell repertoires in COVID-19. On the study more broadly: Acute and convalescent COVID-19 samples came from the United States, Italy and Spain. In each case, the material was cDNA or gDNA derived from T cells, B-cell-depleted T cells, or PBMCs.

The CDR3 contains 12 residues. CDR1 and CDR2 (germline): SQVTM, ANQGSEA. Trimming shortened V by 2 bases and J by 4 bases, and 7 bases separated the two germline ends. The assay was immunoSEQ multiplex PCR, and TCRdb's table has in-frame clones only and misses some. The sample shows 250,000 to 300,000 clones, roughly 90% of them seen only once. The chain joins TRBV29-1 to TRBJ2-3, with a possible D match to TRBD1 (5 bases). The sample taken for sequencing was peripheral blood. The sequence derives from a woman aged 45-65 years who had recovered from COVID-19. The CDR3 reads CSVEKGSDTQYF. The CDR3 DNA reads TGCAGCGTTGAAAAGGGGTCAGATACGCAGTATTTT.